This TCR beta chain was sequenced in a study of T-cell reconstitution after alpha-beta-depleted transplantation in children. Construction of the TCRbeta library involved unique molecular identifiers. Each CDR3 protein is one row after TCRdb ran MiXCR on the PCR reads. Among roughly 120,000 distinct CDR3 sequences listed, roughly 23% were seen once. The CDR3 spans 11 residues. The germline gives CDR1 SQVTM, CDR2 ANQGSEA. The V and J ends lost 6 bases and 1 base respectively, with 7 bases between them. The chain recombines TRBV29-1 with TRBJ2-7; no definite D call. Source: PBMCs, mostly from graft donor cells, taken 180 days after TCRalphabeta/CD19-depleted stem cell transplant. The receptor comes from a male patient aged 2 to 9 who had a stem cell transplant for chronic granulomatous disease, so the T cells may come from the graft donor. CDR3 protein: CSVLRSYEQYF. The CDR3 region has the DNA TGCAGCGTCCTTCGGTCCTACGAGCAGTACTTC.